The T cell receptor beta chain under discussion was sequenced for a study of vaccination and CD4 T cells after COVID-19. Findings and caveats of the study: Only after vaccination were a median approximately 86% of convalescents' reactive clones seen. Apart from involving relatively few convalescent patients, the work omitted early post-infection timepoints.

Described treatment: roughly ten-day PBMC culture with coronavirus spike peptide pools or control peptides (ViraFEST assay). With the Oncomine TCR Beta short-read assay, DNA from cultured CD4+ T cells was sequenced. TCRdb analysed the PCR reads with MiXCR anew, one entry per CDR3 protein. Of 7,400 or so distinct CDR3 sequences detected, approximately 54% appear once; the ten largest clones hold about 23%. About this clonotype itself: Antigen: not known.

CDR3 length: 15 residues. V lost 6 bases to trimming and J lost 0 bases, with 14 bases between them. Per germline, CDR1 SNHLY and CDR2 FYNNEI. J is TRBJ1-2 and V is TRBV2, with D uncertain. Sequenced: CD4+ T cells from blood, cultured in vitro. This receptor was identified in a human donor who had recovered from COVID-19. CDR3 coding DNA: TGTGCCAGCAGCGTACTGCGGGCGGCTAACTATGGCTACACCTTC. Amino acid sequence: CASSVLRAANYGYTF.